This T cell receptor (beta chain) was obtained from a study of beta chain features in type 1 diabetes. Study-wide findings and caveats: Comparison showed that naive, central memory and Treg TCRB repertoires appeared more similar among patients than among healthy donors. A pattern of fewer insertions and more deletions at VDJ junctions was seen in type 1 diabetes patients.

The authors reverse transcribed all of the isolated RNA, so sequencing captured expressed TCRB transcripts. TCRdb keeps only in-frame clones here, not all; method: immunoSEQ multiplex PCR. The sample comprises about 150,000 clones, 11% of which are singletons, and roughly 2% rests with the top ten. Each of the CD4+ naive, central memory, regulatory and stem cell-like memory populations was sorted via CD45RO/CCR7/CD25/CD127/CD95/CD27. On this clone: Its specificity is unknown.

The source material was central memory CD4+ T cells from blood. The source is a man between 18 and 35 years old in good health.

CDR3: CASSALAGGRDTQYF. The CDR3 DNA sequence: TGTGCCAGCAGCGCCCTAGCGGGGGGCCGAGATACGCAGTATTTT. The genes are TRBV9 and TRBJ2-3; 11 bases are shared with TRBD2. Trimming cost V 3 bases and J 5 bases; bases outside gene matches: 5. CDR3 length: 15 residues. Germline CDR1 SGDLS, CDR2 YYNGEE.